The entry below describes one T cell receptor beta chain. Germline V gene data show CDR1 as SGHNT and CDR2 as YYREEE (reference sequence). V was cut by 2 bases and J by 5 bases, with 10 bases left in between. The CDR3 spans 13 residues. The source of the sample is a study of blood T cell repertoires in COVID-19. In the study overall: Sites in the United States, Italy and Spain provided acute and convalescent COVID-19 samples.

Assay: immunoSEQ multiplex PCR; the TCRdb copy retains only in-frame clones and omits some. Here the sample spans 150,000 or so clones, 84% being singletons. This receptor was obtained from a woman aged 45-65 years who had been exposed to COVID-19. The sequenced material came from PBMCs or T cells enriched from blood (not recorded which). The chain employs TRBV5-4 and TRBJ2-5; a possible D gene is TRBD2 (5 bases). The CDR3 nucleotides are TGTGCCAGCAGCTTAATCGCGGGCGAGACCCAGTACTTC. This codes for CASSLIAGETQYF. The whole variable domain, filled in from reference TRBV5-4 and TRBJ2-5, reads ETGVTQSPTHLIKTRGQQVTLRCSSQSGHNTVSWYQQALGQGPQFIFQYYREEENGRGNFPPRFSGLQFPNYSSELNVNALELDDSALYLCASSLIAGETQYFGPGTRLLVL.